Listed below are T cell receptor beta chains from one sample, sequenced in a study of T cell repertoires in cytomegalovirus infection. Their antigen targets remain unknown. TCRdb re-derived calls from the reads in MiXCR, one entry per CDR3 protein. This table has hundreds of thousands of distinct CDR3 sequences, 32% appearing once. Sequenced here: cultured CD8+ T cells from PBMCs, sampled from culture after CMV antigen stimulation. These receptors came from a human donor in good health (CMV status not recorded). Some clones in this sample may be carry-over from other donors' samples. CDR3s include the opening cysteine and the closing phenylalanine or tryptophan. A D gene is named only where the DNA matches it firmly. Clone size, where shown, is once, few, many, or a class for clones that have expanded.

CDR3 protein: CASISEGMGEQFF
CDR3 DNA: TGTGCCAGTATCTCAGAGGGGATGGGTGAGCAGTTCTTC
D gene: -
J gene: TRBJ2-1
clone size: -
V gene: TRBV19

CDR3 protein: CASDDGTSGGPDTQYF
CDR3 DNA: TGTGCTAGCGACGACGGGACTAGCGGGGGGCCGGATACGCAGTATTTT
D gene: TRBD2
J gene: TRBJ2-3
clone size: few
V gene: TRBV12-5

CDR3 protein: CASSFKVRDRADANYGYTF
CDR3 DNA: TGTGCCAGCAGTTTCAAAGTTCGGGACAGGGCTGATGCTAACTATGGCTACACCTTC
D gene: TRBD1
J gene: TRBJ1-2
clone size: few
V gene: TRBV12-3/TRBV12-4

CDR3 protein: CASSDGRAHFYEQYF
CDR3 DNA: TGTGCCAGCAGTGACGGCAGGGCGCACTTCTACGAGCAGTACTTC
D gene: -
J gene: TRBJ2-7
clone size: -
V gene: TRBV2

CDR3 protein: CASSATGAMNTEAFF
CDR3 DNA: TGTGCCAGCAGCGCGACAGGGGCCATGAACACTGAAGCTTTCTTT
D gene: TRBD1
J gene: TRBJ1-1
clone size: few
V gene: TRBV7-3

CDR3 protein: CASGTGSGETQYF
CDR3 DNA: TGTGCTAGTGGGACAGGGTCGGGAGAGACCCAGTACTTC
D gene: TRBD1
J gene: TRBJ2-5
clone size: -
V gene: TRBV12-5

CDR3 protein: CASSIRQNEKLFF
CDR3 DNA: TGTGCCAGTAGTATAAGGCAAAATGAAAAACTGTTTTTT
D gene: -
J gene: TRBJ1-4
clone size: few
V gene: TRBV19

CDR3 protein: CASSFWARGETQYF
CDR3 DNA: TGTGCCAGCAGCTTCTGGGCCAGGGGGGAGACCCAGTACTTC
D gene: TRBD1
J gene: TRBJ2-5
clone size: many
V gene: TRBV7-2

CDR3 protein: CASSYSGQGANYGYTF
CDR3 DNA: TGTGCCAGCAGTTACTCAGGACAGGGGGCTAACTATGGCTACACCTTC
D gene: TRBD1
J gene: TRBJ1-2
clone size: -
V gene: TRBV6-6

CDR3 protein: CASSPLADSYNEQFF
CDR3 DNA: TGTGCCAGCAGTCCTCTAGCGGATTCTTACAATGAGCAGTTCTTC
D gene: TRBD2
J gene: TRBJ2-1
clone size: few
V gene: TRBV6-2/TRBV6-3

CDR3 protein: CASRPGTDTEAFF
CDR3 DNA: TGTGCCAGCCGGCCAGGGACAGACACTGAAGCTTTCTTT
D gene: TRBD1
J gene: TRBJ1-1
clone size: many
V gene: TRBV7-9

CDR3 protein: CASTPREYNSPLHF
CDR3 DNA: TGTGCCAGCACCCCGAGGGAGTATAATTCACCCCTCCACTTT
D gene: -
J gene: TRBJ1-6
clone size: few
V gene: TRBV6-1

CDR3 protein: CAGQRQNYNEQFF
CDR3 DNA: TGTGCCGGTCAGAGACAAAACTACAATGAGCAGTTCTTC
D gene: -
J gene: TRBJ2-1
clone size: few
V gene: TRBV2

CDR3 protein: CSARGLAAVYEQFF
CDR3 DNA: TGCAGTGCAAGGGGACTAGCGGCAGTCTATGAGCAGTTCTTC
D gene: TRBD2
J gene: TRBJ2-1
clone size: -
V gene: TRBV20-1

CDR3 protein: CASSQGDYTEAFF
CDR3 DNA: TGTGCCAGCAGCCAGGGGGATTACACTGAAGCTTTCTTT
D gene: TRBD1
J gene: TRBJ1-1
clone size: few
V gene: TRBV7-3

CDR3 protein: CASSQLPGQGSTEAFF
CDR3 DNA: TGCGCCAGCAGCCAACTACCGGGACAGGGGAGTACTGAAGCTTTCTTT
D gene: TRBD1
J gene: TRBJ1-1
clone size: -
V gene: TRBV4-3

CDR3 protein: CASSSYNGGTEAFF
CDR3 DNA: TGCGCCAGCAGCTCCTACAACGGGGGAACTGAAGCTTTCTTT
D gene: -
J gene: TRBJ1-1
clone size: -
V gene: TRBV5-1

CDR3 protein: CASSSQAQGTNEKLFF
CDR3 DNA: TGTGCCAGCAGCTCGCAGGCACAGGGAACGAATGAAAAACTGTTTTTT
D gene: -
J gene: TRBJ1-4
clone size: -
V gene: TRBV7-9

CDR3 protein: CASSFLGVAGGRINTGELFF
CDR3 DNA: TGTGCCAGCAGCTTCTTGGGGGTAGCGGGGGGCCGAATAAACACCGGGGAGCTGTTTTTT
D gene: TRBD2
J gene: TRBJ2-2
clone size: many
V gene: TRBV7-8

CDR3 protein: CASSLIRDGIDGYTF
CDR3 DNA: TGTGCCAGCAGCTTAATCCGGGACGGTATTGATGGCTACACCTTC
D gene: -
J gene: TRBJ1-2
clone size: -
V gene: TRBV7-6

CDR3 protein: CASSLRRGAKYNEQFF
CDR3 DNA: TGTGCCAGCAGCTTGCGGCGGGGGGCTAAATACAATGAGCAGTTCTTC
D gene: TRBD2
J gene: TRBJ2-1
clone size: -
V gene: TRBV7-9

CDR3 protein: CASSSTPAGASGANVLTF
CDR3 DNA: TGCGCCAGCAGTTCCACTCCAGCGGGGGCCTCTGGGGCCAACGTCCTGACTTTC
D gene: TRBD2
J gene: TRBJ2-6
clone size: -
V gene: TRBV5-1

CDR3 protein: CASSSGPGLQETQYF
CDR3 DNA: TGTGCCAGCAGCTCGGGGCCAGGCCTTCAAGAGACCCAGTACTTC
D gene: -
J gene: TRBJ2-5
clone size: few
V gene: TRBV6-5

CDR3 protein: CASSLGAEVGYTGELFF
CDR3 DNA: TGTGCCAGCAGCTTAGGGGCGGAGGTGGGATACACCGGGGAGCTGTTTTTT
D gene: -
J gene: TRBJ2-2
clone size: many
V gene: TRBV7-6

CDR3 protein: CASSTSDMAPTDTQYF
CDR3 DNA: TGTGCCAGTAGTACCTCGGACATGGCGCCCACAGATACGCAGTATTTT
D gene: -
J gene: TRBJ2-3
clone size: -
V gene: TRBV19

CDR3 protein: CASSLEGTQYF
CDR3 DNA: TGTGCCAGCAGCTTGGAGGGCACGCAGTATTTT
D gene: -
J gene: TRBJ2-3
clone size: many
V gene: TRBV27

CDR3 protein: CASSPPRDLHEQFF
CDR3 DNA: TGTGCCAGCAGTCCGCCCCGGGATCTGCATGAGCAGTTCTTC
D gene: -
J gene: TRBJ2-1
clone size: few
V gene: TRBV6-2/TRBV6-3

CDR3 protein: CSAGTRGLYNEQFF
CDR3 DNA: TGCAGTGCTGGGACGCGGGGACTATACAATGAGCAGTTCTTC
D gene: TRBD2
J gene: TRBJ2-1
clone size: -
V gene: TRBV20-1

CDR3 protein: CASSNRQGTSYEQYF
CDR3 DNA: TGTGCCAGCAGCAATCGACAGGGGACCTCCTACGAGCAGTACTTC
D gene: TRBD1
J gene: TRBJ2-7
clone size: few
V gene: TRBV12-3/TRBV12-4

CDR3 protein: CASSLSRATGNEQYF
CDR3 DNA: TGTGCCAGCAGTTTATCACGGGCAACGGGCAACGAGCAGTACTTC
D gene: -
J gene: TRBJ2-7
clone size: few
V gene: TRBV27

CDR3 protein: CATSDWTGTNTEAFF
CDR3 DNA: TGTGCCACCAGTGATTGGACAGGGACTAACACTGAAGCTTTCTTT
D gene: TRBD1
J gene: TRBJ1-1
clone size: -
V gene: TRBV24-1

CDR3 protein: CASSQGLILHGYNEQFF
CDR3 DNA: TGTGCCAGCAGCCAGGGCCTGATCTTACATGGCTACAATGAGCAGTTCTTC
D gene: -
J gene: TRBJ2-1
clone size: once
V gene: TRBV3-1

CDR3 protein: CASSSPDGYTF
CDR3 DNA: TGTGCCAGCAGTTCTCCAGATGGCTACACCTTC
D gene: -
J gene: TRBJ1-2
clone size: -
V gene: TRBV6-2/TRBV6-3

CDR3 protein: CASSQSSGNTIYF
CDR3 DNA: TGTGCCAGCAGTCAGAGTTCTGGAAACACCATATATTTT
D gene: -
J gene: TRBJ1-3
clone size: few
V gene: TRBV12-3/TRBV12-4

CDR3 protein: CAISESGGATTEAFF
CDR3 DNA: TGTGCCATCAGTGAGTCGGGGGGGGCGACCACTGAAGCTTTCTTT
D gene: -
J gene: TRBJ1-1
clone size: few
V gene: TRBV10-3

CDR3 protein: CASSLDTAGNTEAFF
CDR3 DNA: TGTGCCAGCAGTTTAGATACTGCGGGGAACACTGAAGCTTTCTTT
D gene: -
J gene: TRBJ1-1
clone size: -
V gene: TRBV28

CDR3 protein: CASSQARTGLYNEQFF
CDR3 DNA: TGTGCCAGCAGCCAAGCCCGGACAGGGTTATACAATGAGCAGTTCTTC
D gene: TRBD1
J gene: TRBJ2-1
clone size: -
V gene: TRBV3-1

CDR3 protein: CASRWEGITEAFF
CDR3 DNA: TGTGCCAGCAGGTGGGAAGGGATCACTGAAGCTTTCTTT
D gene: -
J gene: TRBJ1-1
clone size: -
V gene: TRBV13

CDR3 protein: CASSFGPSGGFSSYEQYF
CDR3 DNA: TGTGCCAGCAGCTTCGGGCCTAGCGGGGGGTTTAGCTCCTACGAGCAGTACTTC
D gene: TRBD2
J gene: TRBJ2-7
clone size: -
V gene: TRBV7-9

CDR3 protein: CASRPEVASGGRGDTQYF
CDR3 DNA: TGTGCCAGCAGGCCAGAGGTGGCTAGCGGGGGCCGGGGGGATACGCAGTATTTT
D gene: TRBD2
J gene: TRBJ2-3
clone size: -
V gene: TRBV28